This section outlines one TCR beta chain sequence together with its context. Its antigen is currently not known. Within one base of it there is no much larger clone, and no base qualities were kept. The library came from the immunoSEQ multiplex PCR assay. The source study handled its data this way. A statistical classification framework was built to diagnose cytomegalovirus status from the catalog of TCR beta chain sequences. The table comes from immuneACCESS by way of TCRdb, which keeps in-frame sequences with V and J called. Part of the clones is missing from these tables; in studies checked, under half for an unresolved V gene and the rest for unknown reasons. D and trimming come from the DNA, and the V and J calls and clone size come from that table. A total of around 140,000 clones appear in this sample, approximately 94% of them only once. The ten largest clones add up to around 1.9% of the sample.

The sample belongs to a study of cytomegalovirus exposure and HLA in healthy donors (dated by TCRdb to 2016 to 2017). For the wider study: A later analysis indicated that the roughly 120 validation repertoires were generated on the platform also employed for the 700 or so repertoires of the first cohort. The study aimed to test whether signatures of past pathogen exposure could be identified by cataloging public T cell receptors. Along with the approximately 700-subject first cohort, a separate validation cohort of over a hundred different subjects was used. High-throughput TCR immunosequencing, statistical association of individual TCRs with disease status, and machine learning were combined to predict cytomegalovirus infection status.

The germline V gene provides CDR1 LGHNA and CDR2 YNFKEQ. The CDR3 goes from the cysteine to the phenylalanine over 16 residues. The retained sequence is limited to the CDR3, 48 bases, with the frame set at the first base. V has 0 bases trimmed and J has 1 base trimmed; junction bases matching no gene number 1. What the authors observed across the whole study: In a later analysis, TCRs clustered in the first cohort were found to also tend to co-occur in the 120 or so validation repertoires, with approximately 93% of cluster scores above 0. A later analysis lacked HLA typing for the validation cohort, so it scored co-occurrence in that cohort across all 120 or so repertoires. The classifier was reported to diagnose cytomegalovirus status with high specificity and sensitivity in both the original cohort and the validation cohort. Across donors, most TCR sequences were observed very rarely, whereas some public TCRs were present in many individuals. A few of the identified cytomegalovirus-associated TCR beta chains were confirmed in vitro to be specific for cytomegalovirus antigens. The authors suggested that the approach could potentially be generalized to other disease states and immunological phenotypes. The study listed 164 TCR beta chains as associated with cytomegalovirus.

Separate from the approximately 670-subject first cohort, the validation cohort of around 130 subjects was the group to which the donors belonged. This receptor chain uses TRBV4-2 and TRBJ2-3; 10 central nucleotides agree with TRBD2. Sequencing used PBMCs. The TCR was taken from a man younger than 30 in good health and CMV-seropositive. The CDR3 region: CASSQDLAGGTDTQYF. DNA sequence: TGTGCCAGCAGCCAAGATCTAGCGGGAGGCACAGATACGCAGTATTTT.